This T cell receptor (beta chain) was observed in a study of CD8 T cells in Susac syndrome. TCR beta from blood CD8+ and CD4+ T cells was sequenced. Roughly 0.45 to 1 ug RNA was reverse transcribed with random hexamers. TCRdb independently ran MiXCR on the immunoSEQ multiplex PCR reads; one entry per CDR3 protein. The data show about 180,000 distinct CDR3 sequences, with 94% seen just once and around 0.11% held by the top ten. The germline V and J ends were trimmed by 8 bases and 0 bases, with 11 bases remaining between them. The CDR3 has 12 amino acids. Germline assignment: CDR1 SQVTM and CDR2 ANQGSEA.

The sequence was obtained from a human donor with Susac syndrome. Sequenced material: CD4+ T cells from PBMCs. V is TRBV29-1 and J is TRBJ2-7, with D tentatively TRBD1 (6 bases). CDR3 protein: CSTQGSSYEQYF. For the CDR3, the DNA is TGCAGCACGCAGGGGTCCTCCTACGAGCAGTACTTC.